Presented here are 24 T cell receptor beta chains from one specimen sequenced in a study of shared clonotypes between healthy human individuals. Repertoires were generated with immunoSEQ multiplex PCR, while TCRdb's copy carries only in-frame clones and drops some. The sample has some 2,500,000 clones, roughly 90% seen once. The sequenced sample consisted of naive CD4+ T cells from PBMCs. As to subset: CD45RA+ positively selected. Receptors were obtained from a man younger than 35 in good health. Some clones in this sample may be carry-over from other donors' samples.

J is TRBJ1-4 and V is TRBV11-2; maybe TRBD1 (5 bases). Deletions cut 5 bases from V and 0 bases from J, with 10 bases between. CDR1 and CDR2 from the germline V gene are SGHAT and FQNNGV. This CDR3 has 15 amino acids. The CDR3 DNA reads TGTGCCAGCAGCCAAGGGGCTGCAACTAATGAAAAACTGTTTTTT. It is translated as CASSQGAATNEKLFF.

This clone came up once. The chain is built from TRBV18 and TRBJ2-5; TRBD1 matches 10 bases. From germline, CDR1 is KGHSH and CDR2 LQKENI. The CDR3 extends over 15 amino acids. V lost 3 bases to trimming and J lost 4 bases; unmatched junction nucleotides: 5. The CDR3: CASSPRTGGVETQYF. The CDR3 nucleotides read TGTGCCAGCTCACCCCGGACAGGGGGTGTAGAGACCCAGTACTTC.

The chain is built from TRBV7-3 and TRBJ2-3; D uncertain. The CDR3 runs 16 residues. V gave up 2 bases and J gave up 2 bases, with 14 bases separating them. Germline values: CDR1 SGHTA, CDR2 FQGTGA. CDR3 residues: CASSLGPSKNTDTQYF. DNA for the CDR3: TGTGCCAGCAGCTTAGGGCCAAGTAAGAACACAGATACGCAGTATTTT.

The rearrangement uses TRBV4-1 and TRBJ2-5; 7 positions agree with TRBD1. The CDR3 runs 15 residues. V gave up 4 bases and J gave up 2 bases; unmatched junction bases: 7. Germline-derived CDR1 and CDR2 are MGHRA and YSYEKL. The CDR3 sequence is CASSPPGQTQETQYF. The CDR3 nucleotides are TGCGCCAGCAGCCCACCGGGACAGACTCAAGAGACCCAGTACTTC.

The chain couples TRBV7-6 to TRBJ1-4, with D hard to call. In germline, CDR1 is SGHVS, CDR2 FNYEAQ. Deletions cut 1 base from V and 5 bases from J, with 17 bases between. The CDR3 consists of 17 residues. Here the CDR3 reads CASSLGYESLQNEKLFF. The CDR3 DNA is TGTGCCAGCAGCTTAGGATATGAGAGCCTCCAAAATGAAAAACTGTTTTTT.

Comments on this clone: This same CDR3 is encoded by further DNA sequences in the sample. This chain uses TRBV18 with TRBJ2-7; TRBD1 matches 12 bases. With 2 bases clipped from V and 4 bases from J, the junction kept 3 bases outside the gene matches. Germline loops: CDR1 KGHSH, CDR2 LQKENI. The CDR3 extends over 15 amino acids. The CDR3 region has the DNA TGTGCCAGCTCACCAGGGACAGGGGGCCCGTACGAGCAGTACTTC. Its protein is CASSPGTGGPYEQYF.

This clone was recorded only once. The CDR3 DNA sequence: TGCAGCGTTGATACTAGCCGGGTAGAGACCCAGTACTTC. Translating gives CSVDTSRVETQYF. V usage is TRBV29-1 and J usage is TRBJ2-5; D is possibly TRBD2 (6 bases). There are 13 residues in the CDR3. Trimming took off 3 bases at V and 4 bases at J, with 12 bases between the two ends. Germline lookup yields CDR1 SQVTM and CDR2 ANQGSEA.

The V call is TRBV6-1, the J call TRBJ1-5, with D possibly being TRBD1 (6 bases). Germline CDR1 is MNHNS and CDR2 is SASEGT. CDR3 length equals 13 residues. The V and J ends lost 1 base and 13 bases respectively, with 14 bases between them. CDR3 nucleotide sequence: TGTGCCAGCAGTGAAGGGGGCCCCCAGGGGCAGCATTTT. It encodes CASSEGGPQGQHF.

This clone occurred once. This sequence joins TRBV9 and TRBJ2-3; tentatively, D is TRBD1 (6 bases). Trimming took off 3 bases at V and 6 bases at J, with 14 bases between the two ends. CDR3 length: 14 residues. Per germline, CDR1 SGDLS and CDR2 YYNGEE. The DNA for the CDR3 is TGTGCCAGCAGCGGGGGGCGCCCGGGGGATACGCAGTATTTT. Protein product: CASSGGRPGDTQYF.

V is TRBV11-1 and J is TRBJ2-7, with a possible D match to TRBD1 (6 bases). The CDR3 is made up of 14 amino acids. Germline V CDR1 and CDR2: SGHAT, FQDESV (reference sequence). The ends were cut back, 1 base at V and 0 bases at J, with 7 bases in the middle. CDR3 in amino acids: CASSLDRVSYEQYF. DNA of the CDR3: TGTGCCAGCAGCTTAGACAGGGTCTCCTACGAGCAGTACTTC. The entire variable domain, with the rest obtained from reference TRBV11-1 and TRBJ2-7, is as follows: EAEVAQSPRYKITEKSQAVAFWCDPISGHATLYWYRQILGQGPELLVQFQDESVVDDSQLPKDRFSAERLKGVDSTLKIQPAELGDSAMYLCASSLDRVSYEQYFGPGTRLTVT.

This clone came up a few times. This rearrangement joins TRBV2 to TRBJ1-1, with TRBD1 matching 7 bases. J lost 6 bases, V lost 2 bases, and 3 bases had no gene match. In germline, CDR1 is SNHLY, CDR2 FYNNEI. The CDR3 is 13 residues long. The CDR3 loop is CASSERGRAEAFF. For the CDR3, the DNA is TGTGCCAGCAGTGAAAGGGGGCGGGCTGAAGCTTTCTTT.

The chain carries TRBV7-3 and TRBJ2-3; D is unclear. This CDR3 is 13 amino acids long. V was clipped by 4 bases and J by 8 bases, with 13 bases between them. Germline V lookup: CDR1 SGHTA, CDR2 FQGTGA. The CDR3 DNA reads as TGTGCCAGCAGCTCGCCCCTAGTGGGTACGCAGTATTTT. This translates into CASSSPLVGTQYF.

CDR3 bases: TGTGCCAGCAGTTCCCTCACCCCGGGGGGTGTTGGCTACACCTTC. Translation gives CASSSLTPGGVGYTF. The chain couples TRBV28 to TRBJ1-2; possibly TRBD1 for D (5 bases). Germline loops: CDR1 MDHEN, CDR2 SYDVKM. This CDR3 spans 15 amino acids. With 4 bases removed from V and 7 bases from J, the gap between germline ends came to 19 bases.

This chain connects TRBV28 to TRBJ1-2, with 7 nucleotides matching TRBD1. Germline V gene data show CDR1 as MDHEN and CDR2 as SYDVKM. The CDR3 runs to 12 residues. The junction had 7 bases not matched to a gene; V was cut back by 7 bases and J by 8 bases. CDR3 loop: CASITTGTGYTF. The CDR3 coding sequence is TGTGCCAGCATAACGACAGGGACGGGCTACACCTTC.

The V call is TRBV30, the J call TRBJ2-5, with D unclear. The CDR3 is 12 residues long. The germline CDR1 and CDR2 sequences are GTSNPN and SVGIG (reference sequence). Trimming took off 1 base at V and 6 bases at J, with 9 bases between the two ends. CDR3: CAWSGSWKTQYF. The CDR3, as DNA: TGTGCCTGGAGTGGGAGCTGGAAGACCCAGTACTTC.

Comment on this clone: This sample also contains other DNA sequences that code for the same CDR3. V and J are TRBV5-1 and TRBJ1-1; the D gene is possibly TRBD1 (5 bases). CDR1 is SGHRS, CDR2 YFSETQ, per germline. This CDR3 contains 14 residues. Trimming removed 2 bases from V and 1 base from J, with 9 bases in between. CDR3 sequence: CASSFQGANTEAFF. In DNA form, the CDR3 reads TGCGCCAGCAGCTTTCAGGGTGCGAACACTGAAGCTTTCTTT.

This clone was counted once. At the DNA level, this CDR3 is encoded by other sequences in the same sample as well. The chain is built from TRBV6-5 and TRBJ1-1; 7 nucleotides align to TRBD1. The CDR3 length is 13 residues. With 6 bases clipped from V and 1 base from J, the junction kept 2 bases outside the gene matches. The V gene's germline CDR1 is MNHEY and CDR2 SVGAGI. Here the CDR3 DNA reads TGTGCCAGCAGCAGACAGGGGAACACTGAAGCTTTCTTT. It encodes CASSRQGNTEAFF.

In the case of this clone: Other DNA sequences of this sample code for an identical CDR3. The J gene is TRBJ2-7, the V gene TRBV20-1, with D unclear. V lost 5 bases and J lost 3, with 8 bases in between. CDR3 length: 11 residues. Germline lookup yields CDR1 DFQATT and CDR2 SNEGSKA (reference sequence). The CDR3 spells CSARRGYEQYF. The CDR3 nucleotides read TGCAGTGCTCGCAGAGGCTACGAGCAGTACTTC.

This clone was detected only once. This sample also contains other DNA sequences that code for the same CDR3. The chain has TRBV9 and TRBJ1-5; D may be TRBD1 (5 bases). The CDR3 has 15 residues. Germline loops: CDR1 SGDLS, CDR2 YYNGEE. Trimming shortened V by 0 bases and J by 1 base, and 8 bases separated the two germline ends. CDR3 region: CASSVEGLSNQPQHF. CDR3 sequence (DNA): TGTGCCAGCAGCGTAGAGGGGTTGAGCAATCAGCCCCAGCATTTT. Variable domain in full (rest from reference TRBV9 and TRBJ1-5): DSGVTQTPKHLITATGQRVTLRCSPRSGDLSVYWYQQSLDQGLQFLIQYYNGEERAKGNILERFSAQQFPDLHSELNLSSLELGDSALYFCASSVEGLSNQPQHFGDGTRLSIL.

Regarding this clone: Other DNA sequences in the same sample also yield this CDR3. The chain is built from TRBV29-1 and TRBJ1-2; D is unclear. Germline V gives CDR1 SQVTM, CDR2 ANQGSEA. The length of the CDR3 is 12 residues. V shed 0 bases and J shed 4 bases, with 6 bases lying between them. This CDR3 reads CSVEDRGYGYTF. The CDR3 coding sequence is TGCAGCGTTGAAGATCGGGGCTATGGCTACACCTTC.

The CDR3 sequence is CAWNSGQETQYF. As DNA, the CDR3 is TGTGCCTGGAACAGCGGCCAAGAGACCCAGTACTTC. The chain is built from TRBV30 and TRBJ2-5; maybe TRBD2 (5 bases). Germline-derived CDR1 and CDR2 are GTSNPN and SVGIG (reference sequence). The CDR3 runs 12 residues. V shed 4 bases and J shed 1 base, with 7 bases lying between them.

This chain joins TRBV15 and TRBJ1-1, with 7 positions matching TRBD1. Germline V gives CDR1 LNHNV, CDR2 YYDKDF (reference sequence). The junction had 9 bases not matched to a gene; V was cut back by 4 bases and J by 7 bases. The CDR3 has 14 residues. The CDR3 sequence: CATSTMDRPSEAFF. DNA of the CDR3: TGTGCCACCAGCACCATGGACAGGCCCAGTGAAGCTTTCTTT.

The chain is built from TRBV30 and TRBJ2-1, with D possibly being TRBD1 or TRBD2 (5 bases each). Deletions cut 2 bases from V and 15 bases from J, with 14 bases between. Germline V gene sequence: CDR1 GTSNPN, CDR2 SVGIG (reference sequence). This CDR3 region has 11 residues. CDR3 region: CAWSIQGPGFF. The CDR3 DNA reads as TGTGCCTGGAGTATCCAGGGACCGGGGTTCTTC.

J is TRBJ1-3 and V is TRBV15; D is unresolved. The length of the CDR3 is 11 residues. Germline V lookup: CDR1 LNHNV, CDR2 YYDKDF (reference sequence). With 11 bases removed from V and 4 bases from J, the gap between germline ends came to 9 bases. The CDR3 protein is CASTGGNTIYF. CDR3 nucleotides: TGTGCCTCCACTGGGGGAAACACCATATATTTT.